This T cell receptor beta chain comes out of a study of early T cells in non-severe SARS-CoV-2 infection. The CDR3 runs 16 residues. Germline V gene data show CDR1 as DFQATT and CDR2 as SNEGSKA (reference sequence). The V end was cut by 0 bases, the J end by 5 bases, with 17 bases between. This clonotype has only one observation. Unique molecular identifiers tagged individual cDNA molecules. MiXCR was run by TCRdb on the 5' RACE reads, yielding one entry per CDR3 protein. The profile shows 81,000 or so distinct CDR3 sequences, over 9.5% of them singletons. The chain combines TRBV20-1 with TRBJ2-1, with unresolved D. The origin of this receptor is an adult who was a healthcare worker with PCR-confirmed SARS-CoV-2 infection or an uninfected control (not recorded which). Sequenced sample: whole blood. CDR3 sequence: CSAREWPGSGDNEQFF. In DNA, the CDR3 is TGCAGTGCTAGAGAGTGGCCTGGATCGGGTGACAATGAGCAGTTCTTC.